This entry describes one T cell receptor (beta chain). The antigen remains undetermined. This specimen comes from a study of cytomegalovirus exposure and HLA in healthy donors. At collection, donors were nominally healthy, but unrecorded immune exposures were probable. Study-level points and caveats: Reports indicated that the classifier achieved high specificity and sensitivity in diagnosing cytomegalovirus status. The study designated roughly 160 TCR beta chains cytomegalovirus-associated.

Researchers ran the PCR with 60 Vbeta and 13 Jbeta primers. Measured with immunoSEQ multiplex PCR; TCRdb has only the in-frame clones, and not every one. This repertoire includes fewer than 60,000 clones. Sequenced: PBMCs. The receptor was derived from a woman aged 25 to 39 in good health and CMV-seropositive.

The CDR3 loop is CASSISGTGEGELFF. In DNA, the CDR3 is TGTGCCAGTAGTATCTCTGGGACAGGGGAGGGGGAGCTGTTTTTT. The V gene is TRBV19, the J gene TRBJ2-2; 10 bases map to TRBD1. Germline CDR1 and CDR2: LNHDA and SQIVND (reference sequence). V gave up 3 bases and J gave up 8 bases; unmatched junction bases: 6. This CDR3 spans 15 amino acids.